Following are 13 T cell receptor beta chains from one sample sequenced in a study of blood T cell repertoires in COVID-19. Clones were read by immunoSEQ multiplex PCR, and TCRdb kept only the in-frame ones, dropping some. The sample carries 150,000 to 200,000 clones, around 85% recorded once. Sequencing was carried out using peripheral blood. The receptor source for this set is a woman aged 70-85 years with acute or convalescent COVID-19.

This chain connects TRBV5-6 to TRBJ1-5, with D uncertain. Germline V gene data show CDR1 as SGHDT and CDR2 as YYEEEE. This CDR3 comprises 16 residues. V lost 3 bases, J lost 0 bases, and 13 bases lay in between. The CDR3 is CASSSAHVYSNQPQHF. The CDR3 coding sequence is TGTGCCAGCAGCTCCGCCCACGTCTATAGCAATCAGCCCCAGCATTTT.

J is TRBJ2-1 and V is TRBV7-6, with 11 bases identical to TRBD2. This CDR3 contains 17 residues. V lost 5 bases and J lost 2; bases outside the gene matches: 8. The germline CDR1 and CDR2 sequences are SGHVS and FNYEAQ. The CDR3 DNA is TGTGCCAGCAGCCCCCGACTAGCGGGGCAACCCTACAATGAGCAGTTCTTC. This gives the protein CASSPRLAGQPYNEQFF.

V gene TRBV11-2 combines with J gene TRBJ2-7, with 7 bases matching TRBD1. Germline V CDR1 and CDR2: SGHAT, FQNNGV. After removal of 1 base from V and 3 bases from J, the junction contained 6 bases not matched to a gene. This CDR3 has 15 residues. CDR3 coding DNA: TGTGCCAGCAGCTTAGGCCAGGGGGAAATCTACGAGCAGTACTTC. Its translation: CASSLGQGEIYEQYF.

The rearrangement joins TRBV4-3 to TRBJ2-2, with 9 bases fitting TRBD1. The CDR3 consists of 14 residues. Germline CDR1 reads LGHNA; CDR2 reads YSLEER. With 6 bases clipped from V and 3 bases from J, the junction kept 2 bases outside the gene matches. The DNA for the CDR3 is TGCGCCAGCAGACAGGGGGCGGACACCGGGGAGCTGTTTTTT. Its protein product is CASRQGADTGELFF.

The chain joins TRBV27 to TRBJ2-1; D not certain. The germline gives CDR1 MNHEY, CDR2 SMNVEV (reference sequence). V shed 5 bases and J shed 0 bases, with 11 bases lying between them. This CDR3 spans 15 amino acids. For the CDR3, the DNA is TGTGCCAGCAGTATCTCTGAGAGCTCCTACAATGAGCAGTTCTTC. This gives the protein CASSISESSYNEQFF.

This sequence joins TRBV24-1 and TRBJ1-5, with D possibly being TRBD1 (6 bases). The ends were cut back, 7 bases at V and 5 bases at J, with 11 bases in the middle. CDR3 size: 13 residues. CDR1 and CDR2 (germline): KGHDR, SFDVKD. This CDR3 reads CATRQGSYQPQHF. Here the CDR3 DNA reads TGTGCCACCAGACAGGGATCCTATCAGCCCCAGCATTTT.

V gene TRBV11-2 combines with J gene TRBJ1-2, with 8 positions matching TRBD1. Germline V gene sequence: CDR1 SGHAT, CDR2 FQNNGV. The CDR3 runs 16 residues. Unmatched junction bases numbered 12, after V lost 5 bases and J lost 4 bases. CDR3 in amino acids: CASSRPGTGNFYGYTF. The DNA of the CDR3 is TGTGCCAGCAGCCGGCCCGGGACAGGCAACTTCTATGGCTACACCTTC.

The chain employs TRBV7-9 and TRBJ1-1; D is uncertain. The V gene lost 0 bases and the J gene lost 5 bases, with 7 bases spanning the gap. This CDR3 has 13 amino acids. Germline lookup yields CDR1 SEHNR and CDR2 FQNEAQ (reference sequence). In DNA, the CDR3 is TGTGCCAGCAGCTTAGCGGCGCGGACTGAAGCTTTCTTT. Its protein product is CASSLAARTEAFF.

The chain links TRBV7-2 to TRBJ2-3; 7 bases are a match to TRBD2. J was trimmed by 4 bases and V by 7 bases; bases with no gene match: 8. The CDR3 loop spans 14 amino acids. Germline V lookup: CDR1 SGHTA, CDR2 FQGNSA. The CDR3 nucleotides read TGTGCCAGCAACCCGGGGAGGGACGCAGATACGCAGTATTTT. This codes for CASNPGRDADTQYF.

The chain is built from TRBV5-4 and TRBJ1-2, with a possible D match to TRBD1 (6 bases). Trimming left V 3 bases short and J 7 bases short, with 19 bases between. The CDR3 has 15 residues. Germline V gives CDR1 SGHNT, CDR2 YYREEE (reference sequence). CDR3 bases: TGTGCCAGCAGCTCCATGACCGGGACAAATGCTGGCTACACCTTC. This translates into CASSSMTGTNAGYTF.

The J gene is TRBJ1-2, the V gene TRBV7-9, with 8 bases identical to TRBD1. Germline assignment: CDR1 SEHNR and CDR2 FQNEAQ (reference sequence). The CDR3 length is 14 residues. Trimming at V came to 3 bases and at J to 7 bases, leaving 7 bases not matched to a gene. The DNA of the CDR3 is TGTGCCAGCAGCTTCGAGACAGGGGAGGGTGGCTACACCTTC. Translated, it gives CASSFETGEGGYTF.

CDR3 DNA sequence: TGCGCCAGCAGCTGGGGACTGGGGGGATCCTACAATGAGCAGTTCTTC. Encoded protein: CASSWGLGGSYNEQFF. The V gene is TRBV5-1, the J gene TRBJ2-1; the D gene is possibly TRBD2 (6 bases). The CDR3 is 16 residues long. Trimming took 3 bases from V and 1 from J, leaving 14 bases between them. Germline lookup yields CDR1 SGHRS and CDR2 YFSETQ. The variable domain in full, with the rest retrieved from reference TRBV5-1 and TRBJ2-1, is KAGVTQTPRYLIKTRGQQVTLSCSPISGHRSVSWYQQTPGQGLQFLFEYFSETQRNKGNFPGRFSGRQFSNSRSEMNVSTLELGDSALYLCASSWGLGGSYNEQFFGPGTRLTVL.

The chain employs TRBV2 and TRBJ2-5; 9 nucleotides align to TRBD2. V trimming: 2 bases; J trimming: 1 base; junction bases outside the gene matches: 8. This CDR3 has 17 residues. Germline-derived CDR1 and CDR2 are SNHLY and FYNNEI. CDR3 amino acids: CASSEPGLAGFQETQYF. The CDR3 region has the DNA TGTGCCAGCAGTGAACCGGGGCTAGCGGGGTTCCAAGAGACCCAGTACTTC. The complete variable domain, with remaining parts taken from reference TRBV2 and TRBJ2-5, reads EPEVTQTPSHQVTQMGQEVILRCVPISNHLYFYWYRQILGQKVEFLVSFYNNEISEKSEIFDDQFSVERPDGSNFTLKIRSTKLEDSAMYFCASSEPGLAGFQETQYFGPGTRLLVL.